This paragraph covers one T cell receptor beta chain sequence. The data are from a study of shared clonotypes between healthy human individuals. The protocol was immunoSEQ multiplex PCR, while the TCRdb copy is restricted to in-frame clones and leaves out a portion. Here the sample spans 500,000 or so clones, approximately 95% being singletons. Germline loops: CDR1 MNHEY, CDR2 SVGAGI. V lost 2 bases and J 2 bases, leaving 6 bases between the germline ends. The CDR3 length is 13 residues. CD4+ cells underwent separation, giving CD45RA+ naive and CD45RA-negative memory subsets. Sequences were obtained from naive CD4+ T cells sorted from blood. As to subset: CD45RA+ positively selected. This TCR came from a woman aged 25-40 years in good health. The chain is built from TRBV6-5 and TRBJ1-2; D gene uncertain. CDR3 region: CASSYTGNYGYTF. CDR3 in DNA: TGTGCCAGCAGTTACACCGGCAACTATGGCTACACCTTC.